This T cell receptor (beta chain) appears in the sequencing data of a study of blood T cell repertoires in COVID-19. Study at large: From the United States, Italy and Spain came samples of acute and convalescent COVID-19.

Generated by immunoSEQ multiplex PCR, the TCRdb table keeps only in-frame clones and is missing some. The sample lists 75,000 to 95,000 clones, about 87% occurring once. Germline V CDR1 and CDR2: SGHTA, FQGNSA. Trimming stripped 3 bases from V and 0 bases from J, with 14 bases between. The CDR3 is 16 residues long. The J gene is TRBJ1-2, the V gene TRBV7-2; D perhaps matches TRBD1 (5 bases). Source material: peripheral blood. The sequence derives from a man between 45 and 60 years old with active COVID-19. Written as DNA, the CDR3 is TGTGCCAGCAGCTTTGGGGCGGGGATAACTAACTATGGCTACACCTTC. It yields the protein CASSFGAGITNYGYTF.